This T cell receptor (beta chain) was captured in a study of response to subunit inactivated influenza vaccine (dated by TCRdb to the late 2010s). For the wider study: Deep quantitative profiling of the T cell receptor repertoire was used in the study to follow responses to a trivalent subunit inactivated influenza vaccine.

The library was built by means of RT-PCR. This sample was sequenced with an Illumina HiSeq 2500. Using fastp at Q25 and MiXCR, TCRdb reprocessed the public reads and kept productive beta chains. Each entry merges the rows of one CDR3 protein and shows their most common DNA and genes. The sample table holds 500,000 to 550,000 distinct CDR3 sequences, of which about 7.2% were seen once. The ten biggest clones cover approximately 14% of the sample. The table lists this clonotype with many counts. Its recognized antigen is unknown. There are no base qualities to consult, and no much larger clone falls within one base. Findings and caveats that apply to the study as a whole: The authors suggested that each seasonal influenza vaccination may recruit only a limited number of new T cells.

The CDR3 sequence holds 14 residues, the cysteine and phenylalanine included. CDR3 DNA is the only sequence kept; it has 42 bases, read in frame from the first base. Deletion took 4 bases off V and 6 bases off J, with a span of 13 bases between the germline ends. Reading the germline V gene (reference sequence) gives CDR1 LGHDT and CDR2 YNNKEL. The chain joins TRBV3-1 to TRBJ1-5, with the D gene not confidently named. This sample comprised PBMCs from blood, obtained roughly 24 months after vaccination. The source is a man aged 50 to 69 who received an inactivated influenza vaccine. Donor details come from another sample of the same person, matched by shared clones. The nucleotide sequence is TGTGCCAGCAGCCCGGAGGGTTTGAGTCAGCCCCAGCATTTT. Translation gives CASSPEGLSQPQHF. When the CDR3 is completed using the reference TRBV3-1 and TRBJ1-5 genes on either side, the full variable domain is DTAVSQTPKYLVTQMGNDKSIKCEQNLGHDTMYWYKQDSKKFLKIMFSYNNKELIINETVPNRFSPKSPDKAHLNLHINSLELGDSAVYFCASSPEGLSQPQHFGDGTRLSIL.